This TCR beta chain stems from a study of blood T cells in healthy people across ages. The CDR3 totals 16 residues. Deletions cut 3 bases from V and 2 bases from J, with 14 bases between. CDR1 is LGHDT and CDR2 is YNNKEL in the germline V gene (reference sequence). A second PCR, run for about 7 to 11 cycles, used a sample-barcoded 5' primer plus a J-beta primer mix. One entry per CDR3 protein, called by TCRdb with MiXCR from the 5' RACE reads. The sample has around 800,000 distinct CDR3 sequences; roughly 25% are singletons. Note on this clonotype: As yet, its antigen is unknown.

Findings and limits, study-wide: The unsorted PBMCs prevented any conclusive comparison of naive versus antigen-experienced cells.

The same data also contributed to another study, on T cells of mothers and their children.

The sequence was collected from a boy younger than 18 in good health. The chain links TRBV3-1 to TRBJ2-1; perhaps TRBD1 as D (6 bases). Material for sequencing was blood. The DNA for the CDR3 is TGTGCCAGCAGCCATGTGGGACATGGGACCTACAATGAGCAGTTCTTC. Protein product: CASSHVGHGTYNEQFF.